This TCR beta chain was documented in a study of early T cells in non-severe SARS-CoV-2 infection. About the research overall: Chains were unpaired, as sequencing was done on bulk RNA from unsorted whole blood. Overall study findings and caveats: VDJdb-based annotation leaned toward anti-spike CD8 responses and missed private and CD4 specificities.

This clonotype was counted only a few times. Its specificity is unknown. Trimming took 4 bases from V and 4 from J; bases not matched to a gene: 6. This CDR3 has 14 amino acids. Germline CDR1 MGHRA, CDR2 YSYEKL. Separate cDNA molecules each had unique molecular identifiers attached to them. Each CDR3 protein gets one entry after TCRdb re-called the 5' RACE reads with MiXCR. Here the sample spans fewer than 75,000 distinct CDR3 sequences, more than 15% being singletons. The sequences come from whole blood, collected at baseline. The sequence was obtained from an adult who was a healthcare worker with PCR-confirmed SARS-CoV-2 infection or an uninfected control (not recorded which). The J gene is TRBJ1-1, the V gene TRBV4-1; 7 bases line up with TRBD1. The CDR3, as DNA: TGCGCCAGCAGCCGGGGACAGAAGATCACTGAAGCTTTCTTT. Encoded protein: CASSRGQKITEAFF.